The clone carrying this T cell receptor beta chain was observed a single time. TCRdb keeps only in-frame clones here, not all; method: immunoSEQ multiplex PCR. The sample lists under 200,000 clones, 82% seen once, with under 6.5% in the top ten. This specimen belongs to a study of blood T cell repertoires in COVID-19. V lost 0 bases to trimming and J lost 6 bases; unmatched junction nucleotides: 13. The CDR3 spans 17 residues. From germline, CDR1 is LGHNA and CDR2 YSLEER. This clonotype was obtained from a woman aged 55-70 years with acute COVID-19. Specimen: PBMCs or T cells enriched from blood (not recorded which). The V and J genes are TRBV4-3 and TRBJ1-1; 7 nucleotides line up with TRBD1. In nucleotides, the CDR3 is TGCGCCAGCAGCCAAGACTCCAACAGGGGATTAAGGGCTGAAGCTTTCTTT. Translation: CASSQDSNRGLRAEAFF.